This T cell receptor (beta chain) derives from a study of pediatric ulcerative colitis (dated 2019 in TCRdb). With regard to the full study: Pancolitis was present in more than five ulcerative colitis patients and left-sided colitis in two, and histology consistent with ulcerative colitis was found in all of these patients. From eight or nine newly diagnosed, treatment-naive pediatric ulcerative colitis patients and four non-IBD control children, paired blood and rectal samples were collected. The Pediatric Ulcerative Colitis Activity Index classified a couple of patients as having mild disease, four as having moderate disease and three as having acute severe colitis.

This clone was observed once. Its antigen is still unknown. Nothing much larger sits one base from this clone, and base qualities are not available. During colonoscopy, one to two pinch biopsies were obtained from the rectum for research purposes. Before the diagnostic colonoscopy, none of the ulcerative colitis patients had been given any immunosuppressive medication. Before DNA was isolated, the rectal biopsies underwent proteinase K digestion. The Wizard kit (Promega) was used to extract genomic DNA from the blood and intestinal samples. Based on the germline V gene, the CDR1 and CDR2 sequences are MNHNS and SASEGT. V gives up 6 bases and J gives up 11 bases, and the segment between their germline ends measures 22 bases. The CDR3 sequence holds 14 residues, the cysteine and phenylalanine included. Of the read, only the CDR3 DNA is kept; its 42 bases are in frame from base 1. Using the immunoSEQ TRB Survey service, rearranged CDR3 beta regions were amplified from genomic DNA with multiplex V and J primers. Survey-level sequencing depth of up to 500,000 reads per sample was used to keep depth equal across samples. Libraries were purified, pooled and sequenced on Illumina technology. Regarding the original processing steps: Productive clonality, sample overlap, pairwise scatters, CDR3 beta length, V/D/J gene usage and productiveness were all assessed with the immunoSEQ online tools. Alongside Shannon and Simpson indices, calculated diversity was computed as the number of unique rearrangements divided by total templates, multiplied by 100. Principal component analysis used the R prcomp function and ggbiplot package on Z-score normalized data. Morisita's index was used to quantify the clonal overlap between blood and rectum within each subject. TCRdb took over this immuneACCESS table, retaining in-frame rearrangements with V and J assigned. Such tables are incomplete; in checked studies, under half of the missing clones stem from an unresolved V gene, and the remainder is unexplained. The V and J calls and clone size were taken over from that table, and D and trimming were inferred from the DNA. The sample table contains tens of thousands of clones; only one count was recorded for 71% of them. In total, the top ten clones hold about 16% of the sample.

Broader findings and caveats from the paper: Because repertoires came from total lymphocyte DNA, patterns in rare subsets such as regulatory T cells may not be reflected. With only a few individuals, the healthy control group was small. Significantly higher autologous blood-rectal clonal overlap was found in ulcerative colitis patients than in controls, which suggested increased T cell trafficking to inflamed tissue. Features of the rectal repertoire distinguished controls, mild-moderate colitis patients and acute severe colitis patients, and in acute severe colitis rectal diversity was lower because of clonal expansions. Blood-derived T cells may have been included in rectal pinch biopsies, especially in patients with overt colitis. A couple of patients' blood samples yielded substantially fewer templates for technical reasons and were excluded from blood-rectal overlap analysis. A couple of rectal CDR3 clonotypes turned up in every ulcerative colitis patient but in none of the controls.

The sequence joins TRBV6-1 to TRBJ1-2; TRBD1 could be the D gene, as 5 bases match. The sequencing sample was made of gut tissue. This TCR was sampled from a boy younger than 18 with severe ulcerative colitis. The nucleotide sequence is TGTGCCAGCAGATTAAGGGGCAGGATCCCGGGTTACACCTTC. Its translation is CASRLRGRIPGYTF.